Included here is one TCR beta chain sequence, with context. Original processing notes: Estimation of nucleated cell counts was performed using reference gene primer amplification. Profiled with immunoSEQ multiplex PCR; TCRdb holds only in-frame clones, not every one. V and J calls plus clone size are reproduced from that table; the DNA served to infer D and trimming. The table records under 350,000 clones, more than 75% of them present only once. The CDR3 spans 18 residues. CDR1 and CDR2 from the germline V gene are SGHTS and YDEGEE. With V trimmed by 3 bases and J by 3 bases, 8 bases remained unmatched. These data come from a study of blood T cell repertoires in COVID-19. At the level of the study: Italy, Spain and the United States were the sources of the convalescent and acute COVID-19 samples. Nucleic acid was either cDNA or gDNA, and it came from T cells, B-cell-depleted T cells, or PBMCs.

What was sequenced was peripheral blood. The receptor was isolated from a man between 65 and 79 years old with acute or convalescent COVID-19. V usage is TRBV5-8 and J usage is TRBJ2-1, with 14 nucleotides matching TRBD2. CDR3 residues: CASSWGTSGRLHYNEQFF. The CDR3 DNA reads as TGTGCCAGCAGCTGGGGGACTAGCGGGAGACTCCACTACAATGAGCAGTTCTTC.